This T cell receptor beta chain was recorded in a study of T cell responses to AZD1222 COVID-19 vaccine (dated by TCRdb to 2020 to 2022). Context from the whole study: AZD1222 recipients whose second dose came at about 4 weeks and those whose second dose came at about 12 weeks were combined into one group, since spike-specific TCR depth and breadth did not differ between the two schedules. A total of 233 trial participants underwent TCR sequencing, of whom 200 to 220 received two doses of AZD1222 and 26 received two doses of the MenACWY control vaccine. Trial participants were enrolled by age into subgroups of 18-55, 56-69 and 70-plus years, and around 150, 28 and 57 TCR-sequenced participants, respectively, were included in these subgroups. Here is what the overall study found, with its caveats: Conclusions about previously exposed vaccinees are limited, since just 5 to 7 AZD1222 recipients were seropositive for SARS-CoV-2 at baseline. Nearly half of unique spike-specific TCRs reportedly recognized epitopes outside regions mutated in the B.1.351 and B.1.1.7 variants. Spike-specific TCR breadth and depth rose significantly after two AZD1222 doses compared with day 0 and with MenACWY recipients. The whole spike protein was spanned by vaccine-associated CD4 TCRs, and dominant responses were seen in regions 160-218 and 743-854. The 56-69-year group was small, and its depth increase did not reach significance, likely because of low power. No day 14 peak-response samples were available, so repertoires were characterized only after the peak T cell response. Participants were mostly white British and included more females than males, and it was suggested by the authors that clonal diversity may have been underestimated.

The CDR3 regions of human TCRbeta chains were subjected to immunosequencing. Per the authors' processing: TCRs in the repertoires were matched against a reference library of SARS-CoV-2-specific TCRs that had been generated with the MIRA antigen-specificity platform. Breadth meant the fraction of unique TCRs that were SARS-CoV-2-associated, whereas depth meant the fraction of total T cells that were SARS-CoV-2-associated. Using the MIRA data, every spike-specific TCR was mapped to the spike region that the TCR reacted to and assigned to either a CD4 or a CD8 class. Log10-transformed breadth and depth values were compared by one-way ANOVA with Sidak's multiple comparisons tests. TCRdb limited this immuneACCESS table to in-frame rearrangements with V and J called. A share of clones is missing; checked studies link under half to unresolved V genes, and the rest is unexplained. Clone size and V and J calls were adopted from that table, with D and trimming inferred from the DNA. The sample table lists about 140,000 clones, 75% to 95% of them with a count of one. The ten largest clones take up roughly 3.6% of the sample.

Comments on this clone: Its antigen is currently not known. No much larger clone is present one base from it, and per-base qualities are unavailable.

In the paper's terms, the time point label means: baseline before first vaccination. The vaccinee samples were drawn from two UK trials, COV001 and COV002, one of which was a single-blind randomized controlled phase 2/3 trial testing AZD1222 (ChAdOx1 nCoV-19) in healthy adults. For TCRbeta chain sequencing, PBMC samples were collected from trial participants at day 0 and at day 28 after the second dose. Trimming costs V 7 bases and J 0 bases, and their ends lie 9 bases apart. From cysteine to phenylalanine, the CDR3 is 13 amino acids long. Only the CDR3 DNA is retained, 39 bases long and in frame from the first base. The germline V gene supplies CDR1 MNHEY and CDR2 SVGEGT.

The receptor comes from an adult in good health. Specimen: peripheral blood, collected on day 0 of AZD1222 vaccination. The V and J segments used are TRBV6-2 or TRBV6-3 and TRBJ1-2; the D gene lacks a confident call. In nucleotide form, the sequence is TGTGCCAGCACCCCTTGGGCTAACTATGGCTACACCTTC. This is translated as CASTPWANYGYTF.